The 23 T cell receptor beta chains presented below share a single source sample, sequenced in a study of human T cells and chemical hapten exposure. In TCRdb, the RACE reads were re-called with MiXCR into one record per CDR3 protein. Here the sample spans about 65,000 distinct CDR3 sequences, about 5.7% being singletons. The time point is: healthy volunteer bleed at 6 weeks. The total RNA was obtained from whole blood that was not fractionated. The material sequenced was whole blood. Receptor source: a female donor in good health. Some clones in this sample may be carry-over from other donors' samples.

This clonotype came up many times. The CDR3 bases are TGCAGTGCTAGTCGGATAGGCTACAATGAGCAGTTCTTC. Its translation is CSASRIGYNEQFF. V is TRBV20-1 and J is TRBJ2-1; D ambiguous. Germline V gene lookup returns CDR1 DFQATT and CDR2 SNEGSKA (reference sequence). The CDR3 consists of 13 residues. Between the trimmed V and J ends, which lost 3 bases and 3 bases, there was a span of 9 bases.

This sequence joins TRBV14 and TRBJ1-1, with D possibly being TRBD1 (5 bases). The CDR3 consists of 12 residues. V was shortened by 4 bases and J by 10 bases, with 13 bases between the two germline ends. Germline V gene sequence: CDR1 SGHDN, CDR2 FVKESK. The DNA for the CDR3 is TGTGCCAGCAGCCGGCGGGGGGGGGGAGCTTTCTTT. Its translation is CASSRRGGGAFF.

There are many counts of this clonotype. The rearrangement links TRBV2 to TRBJ2-5, with D unresolved. The CDR3 has 14 amino acids. V gave up 3 bases and J gave up 1 base, with 9 bases separating them. Germline lookup yields CDR1 SNHLY and CDR2 FYNNEI. The CDR3 is CASSDIAAQETQYF. DNA for the CDR3: TGTGCCAGCAGTGATATCGCGGCCCAAGAGACCCAGTACTTC.

This clonotype turned up a few times. This chain uses TRBV12-5 with TRBJ1-1; 7 bases map to TRBD1. J gave up 13 bases and V 0 bases, and 11 bases lay outside the gene matches. CDR1 and CDR2 from the germline V gene are LGHNT and FRNRAP. The CDR3 covers 14 residues. The CDR3 loop reads CASGLVREGASVFF. The CDR3 nucleotides read TGTGCTAGTGGTTTGGTACGGGAGGGGGCTTCTGTTTTCTTT.

The V gene is TRBV6-2 or TRBV6-3, the J gene TRBJ2-3, with TRBD1 matching over 10 bases. CDR1 MNHEY and CDR2 SVGEGT come from the germline V gene. The CDR3 consists of 20 residues. V lost 0 bases, J lost 2 bases, and 14 bases stayed unmatched. The CDR3, as DNA: TGTGCCAGCAGTTACTCTGTACCATCCCGGGACAGGGGAACCACAGATACGCAGTATTTT. The encoded protein is CASSYSVPSRDRGTTDTQYF.

Ten or more counts support this clonotype. This chain links TRBV13 with TRBJ1-1, with unresolved D. Germline lookup yields CDR1 PRHDT and CDR2 FYEKMQ (reference sequence). The CDR3 totals 15 residues. V lost 0 bases to trimming and J lost 2 bases, with 10 bases between them. CDR3 sequence reads: CASSLGPAYNTEAFF. For the CDR3, the DNA is TGTGCCAGCAGCTTAGGACCAGCCTATAACACTGAAGCTTTCTTT.

This clonotype was picked up many times. The gene calls are TRBV7-9 and TRBJ1-3; D not resolved. Germline CDR1 reads SEHNR; CDR2 reads FQNEAQ (reference sequence). Trimming shortened V by 5 bases and J by 2 bases, and 13 bases separated the two germline ends. The CDR3 contains 15 residues. The CDR3 DNA reads as TGTGCCAGCAGCGAAAGAACTGCTACTGGAAACACCATATATTTT. Its translation is CASSERTATGNTIYF.

V usage is TRBV20-1 and J usage is TRBJ1-6; 8 bases are a match to TRBD1. Germline CDR1 reads DFQATT; CDR2 reads SNEGSKA (reference sequence). V gave up 4 bases and J gave up 8 bases; unmatched junction bases: 13. CDR3 length: 16 residues. The CDR3 loop reads CSAIILGQGQDSPLHF. The CDR3 DNA reads as TGCAGTGCTATAATCCTCGGACAGGGCCAGGATTCACCCCTCCACTTT.

With respect to this clonotype: Its ends do not fully match the called genes, so a read error is possible. This rearrangement joins TRBV27 to TRBJ2-7, with D possibly being TRBD1 (7 bases). The CDR3 runs to 14 residues. The germline V gene encodes CDR1 MNHEY and CDR2 SMNVEV (reference sequence). CDR3 in DNA: TGTGCCAGCAGTTTCAGGGGGGCCTCCTCCGAGCAGTACTTC. Protein: CASSFRGASSEQYF.

This clonotype was seen ten or more times. The rearrangement uses TRBV5-1 and TRBJ2-5; TRBD1 agrees at 11 bases. The trim removed 4 bases at V and 5 bases at J, leaving 7 bases unmatched. The CDR3 contains 15 residues. From germline, CDR1 is SGHRS and CDR2 YFSETQ. CDR3 nucleotide sequence: TGCGCCAGCAGCAAGCCGGGACAGGGGGTTGAGACCCAGTACTTC. It translates to CASSKPGQGVETQYF.

In this sample, this clonotype is medium-sized. The rearrangement links TRBV6-2 or TRBV6-3 to TRBJ2-6; no definite D call. Between the trimmed V and J ends, which lost 0 bases and 0 bases, there was a span of 3 bases. Germline CDR1 and CDR2: MNHEY and SVGEGT. The CDR3 loop spans 15 amino acids. CDR3 loop: CASSYSNSGANVLTF. For the CDR3, the DNA is TGTGCCAGCAGTTACTCGAACTCTGGGGCCAACGTCCTGACTTTC.

This clonotype was observed at least ten times. The DNA of the CDR3 is TGCGCCAGCAGCTTGGAACTAGCCTCCAATGAGCAGTTCTTC. Its protein product is CASSLELASNEQFF. The chain recombines TRBV5-1 with TRBJ2-1; D possibly corresponds to TRBD2 (6 bases). Germline loops: CDR1 SGHRS, CDR2 YFSETQ. Trimming removed 0 bases at V and 6 bases at J, with 10 bases between. The CDR3 totals 14 residues.

This clonotype showed up many times. The V call is TRBV4-2, the J call TRBJ1-2, with D unresolved. Germline V gene sequence: CDR1 LGHNA, CDR2 YNFKEQ. The CDR3 runs 15 residues. V was shortened by 0 bases and J by 4 bases, with 12 bases between the two germline ends. This CDR3 reads CASSQENTNPYGYTF. The CDR3, as DNA: TGTGCCAGCAGCCAAGAAAACACCAACCCCTATGGCTACACCTTC.

V usage is TRBV28 and J usage is TRBJ2-5, with D unclear. Germline lookup yields CDR1 MDHEN and CDR2 SYDVKM. V was clipped by 6 bases and J by 4 bases, with 12 bases between them. The CDR3 consists of 13 residues. The DNA for the CDR3 is TGTGCCAGCAGCAAGACAACGCGAGAGACCCAGTACTTC. Its protein product is CASSKTTRETQYF.

The chain has TRBV19 and TRBJ2-7, with 10 bases identical to TRBD2. V was clipped by 6 bases and J by 0 bases; unmatched bases: 5. The CDR3 consists of 15 residues. Germline CDR1 LNHDA, CDR2 SQIVND (reference sequence). The CDR3 nucleotides read TGTGCCAGTAGCGGGGGACTAGCGAACTCCTACGAGCAGTACTTC. Translated, it gives CASSGGLANSYEQYF.

This clonotype appeared a few times. V gene TRBV5-4 combines with J gene TRBJ2-3, with TRBD2 matching 7 bases. The germline CDR1 and CDR2 sequences are SGHNT and YYREEE (reference sequence). This CDR3 region has 17 residues. Trimming cost V 0 bases and J 1 base; bases outside gene matches: 8. The CDR3 spells CASSLGVRAGGTDTQYF. In DNA, the CDR3 is TGTGCCAGCAGCTTGGGGGTCCGGGCGGGGGGCACAGATACGCAGTATTTT.

This clonotype was seen many times. The gene calls are TRBV5-1 and TRBJ1-1; no reliable D call. The ends were cut back, 4 bases at V and 4 bases at J, with 11 bases in the middle. The germline V gene has CDR1 SGHRS and CDR2 YFSETQ. The CDR3 totals 13 residues. The CDR3 DNA sequence: TGCGCCAGCAGCCGGAAGGAGGGCACTGAAGCTTTCTTT. This codes for CASSRKEGTEAFF.

This clonotype was seen many times. The chain recombines TRBV7-8 with TRBJ2-3; 7 bases line up with TRBD2. This CDR3 is 19 amino acids long. After removal of 2 bases from V and 2 bases from J, the junction contained 16 bases not matched to a gene. Germline V gene lookup returns CDR1 SGHVS and CDR2 FQNEAQ. The CDR3 nucleotides are TGTGCCAGCAGCTTAATTTTTGACGGGAGGACCATAAACACAGATACGCAGTATTTT. Translation gives CASSLIFDGRTINTDTQYF.

The chain couples TRBV2 to TRBJ1-5; TRBD1 matches at 7 bases. V gave up 4 bases and J gave up 4 bases; unmatched junction bases: 4. Germline-derived CDR1 and CDR2 are SNHLY and FYNNEI. The CDR3 has 14 residues. The CDR3 here is CASSGARGNQPQHF. CDR3 nucleotides: TGTGCCAGCAGTGGGGCCAGGGGGAATCAGCCCCAGCATTTT.

The chain links TRBV12-3 or TRBV12-4 to TRBJ2-3; possibly TRBD1 or TRBD2 for D (7 bases each). The CDR3 is 15 amino acids. Between the trimmed V and J ends, which lost 2 bases and 3 bases, there was a span of 12 bases. CDR3 nucleotides: TGTGCCAGCAGTTTACGACAGGGAGGGACAGATACGCAGTATTTT. This gives the protein CASSLRQGGTDTQYF.

This clonotype was picked up many times. The V and J genes are TRBV29-1 and TRBJ2-4; 10 nucleotides agree with TRBD2. The CDR3 is made up of 14 amino acids. Germline CDR1 reads SQVTM; CDR2 reads ANQGSEA. V gave up 4 bases and J gave up 7 bases; unmatched junction bases: 7. CDR3 coding DNA: TGCAGCGTTGGGGCTAGCGGGAGTTGGAACATTCAGTACTTC. Protein sequence: CSVGASGSWNIQYF.

This clonotype was counted ten times or more. CDR3 in DNA: TGCGCCAGCAGCTTGTGGCAGGGGTCGGCCAAAAACATTCAGTACTTC. This encodes CASSLWQGSAKNIQYF. The chain combines TRBV5-1 with TRBJ2-4; possibly TRBD1 for D (6 bases). CDR1 is SGHRS, CDR2 YFSETQ, per germline. V lost 1 base and J 1 base, leaving 12 bases between the germline ends. CDR3 length: 16 amino acids.

The chain is built from TRBV5-1 and TRBJ2-7; D may be TRBD1 (6 bases). The CDR3 length is 14 residues. The germline V and J ends were trimmed by 3 bases and 2 bases, with 12 bases remaining between them. Looked up from germline, CDR1 is SGHRS and CDR2 is YFSETQ. Written as DNA, the CDR3 is TGCGCCAGCAGCTCAGACAGGTCTACCTACGAGCAGTACTTC. This gives the protein CASSSDRSTYEQYF.